These T cell receptor beta chains were read from a single sample in a study of blood T cells in healthy people across ages. In TCRdb, the 5' RACE reads were re-called with MiXCR into one record per CDR3 protein. This table holds 650,000 to 900,000 distinct CDR3 sequences, around two thirds found once. Sequences were obtained from blood. The receptors here all came from a man between 25 and 39 years old in good health. Each CDR3 is given without its conserved first and last residue.

CDR3aa: ASSASSEDTQY
j_gene: TRBJ2-3
v_gene: TRBV6-4

CDR3aa: SATGGTSTDTQY
j_gene: TRBJ2-3
v_gene: TRBV20-1

CDR3aa: AIRGQEPNYGYT
j_gene: TRBJ1-2
v_gene: TRBV10-3

CDR3aa: ASTQLGLGEQF
j_gene: TRBJ2-1
v_gene: TRBV7-2

CDR3aa: ASSKQGHEQF
j_gene: TRBJ2-1
v_gene: TRBV6-1

CDR3aa: ASSLTGVSNQSQH
j_gene: TRBJ1-5
v_gene: TRBV5-1

CDR3aa: ASSEAGGASYGYT
j_gene: TRBJ1-2
v_gene: TRBV2

CDR3aa: ASSLMYQETQY
j_gene: TRBJ2-5
v_gene: TRBV28

CDR3aa: ASSLDGGRYEQY
j_gene: TRBJ2-7
v_gene: TRBV5-1

CDR3aa: ASSESITYEQY
j_gene: TRBJ2-7
v_gene: TRBV6-1

CDR3aa: ASSQPRPSGLAKNIQY
j_gene: TRBJ2-4
v_gene: TRBV7-9

CDR3aa: SVVWTGNDEQF
j_gene: TRBJ2-1
v_gene: TRBV29-1

CDR3aa: ASSYRVTDTQY
j_gene: TRBJ2-3
v_gene: TRBV7-2

CDR3aa: ASSPHGLRNTEAF
j_gene: TRBJ1-1
v_gene: TRBV7-3

CDR3aa: ASSQAQGSGETQY
j_gene: TRBJ2-5
v_gene: TRBV4-1

CDR3aa: ASSTGQINEQY
j_gene: NA
v_gene: TRBV5-1

CDR3aa: ASRTSGAVPVNEQF
j_gene: TRBJ2-1
v_gene: TRBV12-3/TRBV12-4

CDR3aa: ASSPDRGFTGYT
j_gene: TRBJ1-2
v_gene: TRBV4-2

CDR3aa: ASSTVPGLNGELF
j_gene: TRBJ2-2
v_gene: TRBV5-1

CDR3aa: ASSPPPGTANTEAF
j_gene: TRBJ1-1
v_gene: TRBV6-2/TRBV6-3

CDR3aa: ASSRQEGETQY
j_gene: TRBJ2-5
v_gene: TRBV6-6

CDR3aa: ASSFIGTFSTDTQY
j_gene: TRBJ2-3
v_gene: TRBV27

CDR3aa: ASRRLAGGFYNEQF
j_gene: TRBJ2-1
v_gene: TRBV6-2/TRBV6-3

CDR3aa: ASSQGLPNGFLETQY
j_gene: NA
v_gene: TRBV4-2

CDR3aa: SDRQGMGETQY
j_gene: TRBJ2-5
v_gene: TRBV20-1

CDR3aa: ASSPMNEQF
j_gene: TRBJ2-1
v_gene: TRBV12-3/TRBV12-4

CDR3aa: ASSSPGTGSHRGEQF
j_gene: TRBJ2-1
v_gene: TRBV7-9

CDR3aa: SGGPETQY
j_gene: TRBJ2-5
v_gene: TRBV29-1

CDR3aa: ASSMGQGLLGYT
j_gene: TRBJ1-2
v_gene: TRBV9

CDR3aa: ASSLPTSVGSYNEQF
j_gene: TRBJ2-1
v_gene: TRBV7-2

CDR3aa: ASSPGRDRPYYEQY
j_gene: NA
v_gene: TRBV7-9

CDR3aa: SARDLRRGGVSDTQY
j_gene: TRBJ2-3
v_gene: TRBV20-1

CDR3aa: ASRPDRGGLQPQH
j_gene: TRBJ1-5
v_gene: TRBV28

CDR3aa: ASSPRAGVRWTEAF
j_gene: TRBJ1-1
v_gene: TRBV7-9

CDR3aa: ASRRSTDTQY
j_gene: TRBJ2-3
v_gene: TRBV12-3/TRBV12-4

CDR3aa: ASTALGATYNEQF
j_gene: TRBJ2-1
v_gene: TRBV28

CDR3aa: SVGRTGELF
j_gene: TRBJ2-2
v_gene: TRBV29-1

CDR3aa: SASRPGHQPQH
j_gene: TRBJ1-5
v_gene: TRBV20-1

CDR3aa: ASSEQGARSPLH
j_gene: TRBJ1-6
v_gene: TRBV7-3

CDR3aa: ASSYSGTGGHEQY
j_gene: TRBJ2-7
v_gene: TRBV6-5

CDR3aa: ATSRQGGGYEQY
j_gene: TRBJ2-7
v_gene: TRBV15

CDR3aa: ASQKPGQGDYEQY
j_gene: TRBJ2-7
v_gene: TRBV6-6

CDR3aa: ASSYSPPGVDTQY
j_gene: TRBJ2-3
v_gene: TRBV6-2/TRBV6-3